The source of this T cell receptor beta chain is a study of blood T cell repertoires in COVID-19. Study at large: The cDNA or gDNA used as material had been derived from T cells, B-cell-depleted T cells, or PBMCs.

This clone was observed a few times. Per the study methods: Amplification from reference gene primers served as the basis for estimated nucleated cell counts. Profiled with immunoSEQ multiplex PCR; TCRdb holds only in-frame clones, not every one. That table supplies the V and J calls and clone size; D and trimming were determined from the DNA. The data hold under 200,000 clones, with approximately 84% observed a single time. Trimming left V 6 bases short and J 7 bases short, with 15 bases between. The CDR3 extends over 14 amino acids. CDR1 is SNHLY, CDR2 FYNNEI, per germline. Sequenced material: peripheral blood. The gene calls are TRBV2 and TRBJ2-2; D is possibly TRBD2 (5 bases). This TCR was recovered from a man in his 70s with active or convalescent COVID-19. The CDR3 sequence is CASSRFIGVGELFF. The CDR3 DNA follows: TGTGCCAGCAGCAGATTCATCGGGGTCGGGGAGCTGTTTTTT.